This TCR beta chain emerged from a study of cytomegalovirus exposure and HLA in healthy donors (dated by TCRdb to 2016 to 2017). About the full investigation: An earlier analysis of approximately 600 of the donors reported approximately 270 Gb of sequence data and some 120 million unique TCR beta sequences from roughly 200 million T cells. High-throughput TCR immunosequencing, statistical association of individual TCRs with disease status, and machine learning were combined to predict cytomegalovirus infection status. An earlier analysis of some 500 of the donors used high-throughput TCR beta sequencing to judge whether each TCR beta V gene segment behaved as functional or pseudogenic. Every repertoire in the discovery cohort had been generated on one and the same sequencing platform. Genome-wide SNP genotypes for about 65% of the roughly 700 donors were used in a later genetic analysis, which treated that subset as a discovery cohort. The study aimed to test whether signatures of past pathogen exposure could be identified by cataloging public T cell receptors. Donor age, sex, ethnicity and CMV serostatus were collected together with the repertoire data. An early release that covered about 640 HLA-typed donors contained around 330 gigabases of sequencing data and tens of millions of unique TCR sequences. Because of strong linkage in the cohort, roughly five DR-DQ haplotypes were treated as single units for association and clustering. The T cell repertoires of some 700 subjects were profiled by immunosequencing and related to cytomegalovirus serostatus. The genetic ancestry cluster associated with self-reported Caucasian donors included roughly 84% of the 398 genotyped donors. A later analysis re-examined previously published TCR beta repertoires from just over 650 donors and added high-resolution HLA genotyping to investigate patterns of TCR occurrence. On average, over 200,000 unique TCR beta nucleotide sequences were sequenced per donor among some 430 genotyped donors of the cohort, with about 17% of those sequences being non-productive. The number of typed donors differed by locus: 629-630 for A, B, C, DRB1 and DQB1; 500 to 550 for DQA1; some 610 for DPA1; and around 490 for DPB1. HLA typing included class I and class II loci at four-digit resolution. A separate validation cohort of roughly 130 different subjects was used in addition to the roughly 700-subject first cohort. In the later analysis, no new phenotypic data were used to find candidate immune exposures; instead, reliance was placed on TCR beta sequences and their occurrence across donors.

What the research found in general, with its limitations: In a later analysis, most CMV-associated TCR beta chains were found to appear HLA-restricted, with HLA associations seemingly driven largely by CMV exposure. Broadly in line with IMGT annotations, most TCR beta V segments showed up in productive rearrangements about 87% or about 30% of the time in an earlier analysis of 450 to 600 of the donors. CMV serostatus was the only immune exposure information available for the cohort. Most TCR sequences were observed very rarely across donors, whereas some public TCRs were present in many individuals. In both the original and validation cohorts, the classifier was reported to diagnose cytomegalovirus status with high specificity and sensitivity. A later analysis found that HLA-associated TCR beta chains were more clonally expanded and had lower generation probabilities than equally common non-associated chains. A later genetic analysis reported fewer N-insertions in productive TCRs among donors in an Asian-associated ancestry cluster than the 666-donor mean. Specific HLA alleles were associated with over 15,000 TCR beta sequences at a false discovery rate of 0.05 in a later analysis. In this cohort, only TCR beta chains were sequenced, and detectable features were limited by the absence of alpha or paired-chain data. A further reported finding was that TCR beta sequences accurately predicted the HLA-A and HLA-B alleles for most subjects in the first cohort. In the study, 150 to 200 TCR beta chains were listed as associated with cytomegalovirus. When HLA alleles, especially DR and DQ, strongly co-occurred, attributing TCR associations to individual alleles was difficult. A later analysis reported that several top co-occurrence clusters appeared linked to parvovirus B19, influenza, CMV and Epstein-Barr virus. A cluster of highly shared sequence variants was judged likely to be a technical artifact of the sequencing pipeline. Because HLA typing was missing for some donors at each locus, association tests included only the typed subset. Because counts were too low, roughly 17 rarely observed V segments, including chromosome 9 orphons, were left out of the earlier analysis of 500 to 650 of the donors. Because the 87-base-pair reads could not distinguish some IMGT-functional V segments, including TRBV6-2 and TRBV6-3, those segments were excluded. According to a later analysis, TCR association rates differed among HLA loci, with DRB1 alleles showing the most associated TCRs and HLA-C alleles showing the fewest. The authors suggested that the approach could potentially be extended to other disease states and immunological phenotypes. Linkage disequilibrium might explain the correlated functional status among segregating V segments, but an unknown experimental factor could not be excluded. The presence/absence analyses assumed that sequencing depth was roughly uniform across donors, and that assumption may not be true. In vitro tests confirmed that three of the cytomegalovirus-associated TCR beta chains recognize cytomegalovirus antigens. A later genetic analysis associated a missense DCLRE1C variant with V-gene and J-gene trimming of TCR beta chains, and an independent cohort replicated the association.

The cohort was made up of about 670 healthy bone marrow donors. At the time of sampling, all cohort members were nominally healthy, though unrecorded immune exposures were likely present. The donor was CMV seropositive and was included in the group of about 290 seropositive cohort members. Each donor provided a peripheral blood sample, and peripheral blood mononuclear cells were used for TCR beta sequencing. The Qiagen DNeasy Blood Extraction Kit was used to extract genomic DNA from the blood cell samples. The receptor library was made with the immunoSEQ multiplex PCR assay. The multiplex PCR relied on a mix of 60 forward primers for TCR Vbeta segments and 13 reverse primers for TCR Jbeta segments. Amplification of the CDR3 region of rearranged TCR beta genes was performed with a multiplex PCR assay on genomic DNA. On the Illumina HiSeq System, the amplified TCR beta libraries were sequenced as 87-base-pair reads. The paper's data handling went like this. Across the 670 or so repertoires, a later analysis counted some 80 million unique TCR beta chains, around 11 million of which were shared by at least two donors. A nearest-neighbor algorithm error-corrected the raw reads and collapsed the reads into unique sequences, merging closely related sequences to remove PCR and sequencing errors. V, D and J gene segments were assigned by aligning CDR3 sequences to IMGT reference sequences. For a sequence to be retained, a match of at least six nucleotides to both a V gene segment and a J gene segment was required. Rearrangements were classified as productive when the CDR3 lacked stop codons and remained in frame with V and J, and all other rearrangements were classified as non-productive. CDR3 was defined according to IMGT convention as the region running from the second conserved V-encoded cysteine to the conserved J-encoded phenylalanine. The earlier analysis of roughly 590 of the donors excluded sequences that lacked an unambiguous match to a single V gene segment. In an earlier analysis of a few hundred of the donors, V segments were called functional above 56.7% productive rearrangements and were called segregating when the between-donor standard deviation exceeded 5%. A statistical classification framework was built for diagnosing cytomegalovirus status from the catalog of TCR beta chain sequences. In a later analysis, V and J genes were assigned by comparing TCR nucleotide sequences against IMGT/GENE-DB human TR gene sequences. In a later analysis, CDR3 sequences and most-parsimonious VDJ recombination scenarios were assigned using the TCRdist pipeline. In a later analysis, each TCR beta chain was defined by its CDR3 amino acid sequence together with its V-gene family, and reads lacking a unique V-gene family were excluded. In a later analysis, fewer than 650 highly shared, low-generation-probability nucleotide sequences were removed to address suspected cross-contamination and a sequencing artifact. In a later analysis, a clonal expansion index was calculated for each public chain from normalized within-repertoire ranks of inferred template counts. In a later analysis, generation probabilities were computed using a VDJ recombination model fitted to out-of-frame rearrangements, and the results were checked against IGoR. In a later analysis, TCR-TCR, TCR-HLA and TCR-CMV co-occurrence was scored with hypergeometric tests, and a repertoire-size bias correction was applied to TCR pairs. False discovery rates were estimated in a later analysis by permuting HLA or CMV assignments 20 times. In a later analysis, co-occurring TCRs were grouped using DBSCAN, with TCRdist sequence similarity added in when clustering inside HLA-allele-positive subsets. For co-occurrence clustering, repertoires with fewer than 30,000 or more than 120,000 public chains were excluded, along with several repertoires with anomalous nucleotide sharing. Imported from immuneACCESS, the table was reduced by TCRdb to in-frame sequences with V and J called. These copies leave out some clones; in studies compared against another copy, an unresolved V gene accounts for under half, and the cause of the remainder is not known. V and J calls and clone size are those listed in that table; D and trimming were worked out from the DNA. The sample data list around 150,000 clones, and approximately 78% of these were observed just once. The ten largest make up roughly 7.5% of the sample.

The V end gives up 2 bases and the J end 4 bases, leaving 6 bases in the junction not matched to a gene. The germline V gene supplies CDR1 ENHRY and CDR2 SYGVKD. The CDR3 covers 16 residues, taking in both the cysteine and the phenylalanine. Of all the DNA, just the CDR3 is kept, 48 bases in frame from base 1. Only one count was recorded for this clone. This clone's antigen is unknown. The record has no base qualities; no much larger clone is one base away. This sequence uses TRBV10-3 and TRBJ1-4, and 8 junctional nucleotides match TRBD1. The origin of this receptor is a woman aged 25 to 39 in good health and CMV-seropositive. Material for sequencing was PBMCs. The CDR3 corresponds to CAISERQGPLNEKLFF. The DNA reads TGTGCCATCAGTGAGAGACAGGGGCCGCTTAATGAAAAACTGTTTTTT.